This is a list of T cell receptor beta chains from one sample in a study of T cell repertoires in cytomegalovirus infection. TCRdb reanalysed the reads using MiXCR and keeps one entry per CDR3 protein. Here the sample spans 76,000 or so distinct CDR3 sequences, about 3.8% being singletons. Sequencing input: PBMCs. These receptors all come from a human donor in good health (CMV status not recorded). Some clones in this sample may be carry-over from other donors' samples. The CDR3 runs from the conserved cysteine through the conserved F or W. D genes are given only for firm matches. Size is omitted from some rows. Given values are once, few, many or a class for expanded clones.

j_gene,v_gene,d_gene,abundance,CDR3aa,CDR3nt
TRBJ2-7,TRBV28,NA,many,CASSSTGTLSYEQYF,TGTGCCAGCAGTTCTACCGGGACTCTCTCCTACGAGCAGTACTTC
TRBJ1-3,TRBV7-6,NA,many,CASSHTFKTGSGNTIYF,TGTGCCAGCAGCCATACCTTTAAGACGGGCTCTGGAAACACCATATATTTT
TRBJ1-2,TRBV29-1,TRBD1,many,CSSGRLTGTGRSGYTF,TGCAGCTCCGGAAGACTTACTGGGACAGGGCGGAGCGGCTACACCTTC
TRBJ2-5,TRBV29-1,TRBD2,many,CSADSGDLRETQYF,TGCAGCGCAGATAGCGGGGATCTCCGAGAGACCCAGTACTTC
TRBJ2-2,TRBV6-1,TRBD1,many,CASRLRDRGSDTGELFF,TGTGCCAGCAGGCTACGGGACAGGGGATCGGACACCGGGGAGCTGTTTTTT
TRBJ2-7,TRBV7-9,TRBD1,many,CASSLAETGVHEQYF,TGTGCCAGCAGCTTAGCTGAGACAGGGGTCCACGAGCAGTACTTC
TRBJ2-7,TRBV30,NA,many,CAWSGFGSFSYEQYF,TGTGCCTGGAGTGGCTTTGGGTCCTTCTCCTACGAGCAGTACTTC
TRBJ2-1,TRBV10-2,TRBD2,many,CASRLAGDNEQFF,TGCGCCAGCAGGTTAGCGGGTGACAATGAGCAGTTCTTC
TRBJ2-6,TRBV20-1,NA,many,CSAGPGPGYGANVLTF,TGCAGTGCTGGACCGGGTCCGGGGTATGGGGCCAACGTCCTGACTTTC
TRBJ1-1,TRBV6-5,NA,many,CASSYVGAEAFF,TGTGCCAGCAGTTACGTGGGCGCTGAAGCTTTCTTT
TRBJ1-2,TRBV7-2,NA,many,CASSSDTYGYTF,TGTGCCAGCAGCTCCGACACCTATGGCTACACCTTC
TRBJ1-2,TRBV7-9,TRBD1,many,CASSRGQGFSGYTF,TGTGCCAGCAGCCGCGGACAGGGTTTCTCTGGCTACACCTTC
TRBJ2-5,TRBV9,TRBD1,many,CASSVGTGVVTQYF,TGTGCCAGCAGCGTAGGCACAGGGGTTGTGACCCAGTACTTC
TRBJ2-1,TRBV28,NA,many,CASRGDGFYNEQFF,TGTGCCAGCAGGGGAGACGGGTTCTACAATGAGCAGTTCTTC
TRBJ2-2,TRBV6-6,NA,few,CASKGITGELFF,TGTGCCAGCAAGGGGATAACCGGGGAGCTGTTTTTT
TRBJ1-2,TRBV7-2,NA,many,CASSPQGFYGYTF,TGTGCCAGCAGCCCACAGGGATTCTATGGCTACACCTTC
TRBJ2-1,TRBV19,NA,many,CASSIGTGSTVDEQFF,TGTGCCAGTAGTATAGGAACGGGCTCTACAGTCGATGAGCAGTTCTTC
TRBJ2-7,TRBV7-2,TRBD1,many,CASSPRTGPGEQYF,TGTGCCAGCAGCCCGCGGACAGGACCGGGAGAGCAGTACTTC
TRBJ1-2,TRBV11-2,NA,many,CASSLDPGDGYTF,TGTGCCAGCAGCTTAGATCCCGGGGATGGCTACACCTTC
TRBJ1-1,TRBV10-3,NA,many,CAISERGGDTEAFF,TGTGCCATCAGTGAGAGAGGGGGGGACACTGAAGCTTTCTTT
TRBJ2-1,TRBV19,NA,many,CASSRKGSYNEQFF,TGTGCCAGTAGTAGGAAAGGGAGCTACAATGAGCAGTTCTTC
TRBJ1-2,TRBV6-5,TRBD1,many,CASSYLDRENGYTF,TGTGCCAGCAGTTACTTGGACAGGGAGAATGGCTACACCTTC
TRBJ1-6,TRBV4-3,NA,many,CASSHTMLSYNSPLHF,TGCGCCAGCAGCCACACGATGCTCTCCTATAATTCACCCCTCCACTTT
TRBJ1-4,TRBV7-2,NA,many,CASTSDSYNEKLFF,TGTGCCAGCACCTCGGACAGCTATAATGAAAAACTGTTTTTT
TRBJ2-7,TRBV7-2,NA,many,CASSITYEQYF,TGTGCCAGCAGCATCACCTACGAGCAGTACTTC
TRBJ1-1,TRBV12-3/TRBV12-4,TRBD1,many,CASSGQGAVNTEAFF,TGTGCCAGCAGCGGACAGGGGGCAGTGAACACTGAAGCTTTCTTT
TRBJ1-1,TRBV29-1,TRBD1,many,CSPGQGDTEAFF,TGCAGTCCAGGACAGGGGGACACTGAAGCTTTCTTT
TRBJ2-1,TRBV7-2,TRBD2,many,CASSSPARSGGATYNEQFF,TGTGCCAGCAGCTCCCCGGCTAGGAGCGGGGGGGCTACCTACAATGAGCAGTTCTTC
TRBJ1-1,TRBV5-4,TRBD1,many,CASSRDREAFF,TGTGCCAGCAGCCGGGACAGGGAAGCTTTCTTT
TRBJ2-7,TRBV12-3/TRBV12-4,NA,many,CASSLGAGAHYEQYF,TGTGCCAGCAGTTTAGGGGCGGGGGCCCACTACGAGCAGTACTTC
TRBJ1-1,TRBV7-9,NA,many,CASSLGRRNTEAFF,TGTGCCAGCAGCTTAGGGCGCAGGAACACTGAAGCTTTCTTT
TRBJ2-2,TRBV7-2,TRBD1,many,CASRGGGQGFNTGELFF,TGTGCCAGCAGGGGGGGGGGACAGGGCTTCAACACCGGGGAGCTGTTTTTT
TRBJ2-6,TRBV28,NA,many,CASSPRDRGANVLTF,TGTGCCAGCAGCCCGAGAGACCGTGGGGCCAACGTCCTGACTTTC
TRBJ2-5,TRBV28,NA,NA,CASSFPPLETQYF,TGTGCCAGCAGTTTCCCCCCGTTAGAGACCCAGTACTTC
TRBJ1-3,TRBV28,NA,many,CASSSLGSSGNTIYF,TGTGCCAGCAGCTCGCTAGGGTCTTCTGGAAACACCATATATTTT
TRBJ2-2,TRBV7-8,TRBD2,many,CASSSRGAGGELFF,TGTGCCAGCAGCTCGCGGGGGGCGGGAGGGGAGCTGTTTTTT
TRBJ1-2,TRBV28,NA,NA,CVSTITLSGMGGYTF,TGTGTCAGCACCATCACCCTAAGCGGGATGGGTGGCTACACCTTT
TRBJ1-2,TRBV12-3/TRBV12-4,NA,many,CASSFSGSRGYTF,TGTGCCAGCAGTTTTTCAGGATCACGAGGCTACACCTTC
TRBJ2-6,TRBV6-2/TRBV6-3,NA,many,CASSARNSGANVLTF,TGTGCCAGCAGTGCACGGAACTCTGGGGCCAACGTCCTGACTTTC
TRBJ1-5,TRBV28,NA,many,CASRQGHQPQHF,TGTGCCAGCAGACAGGGCCATCAGCCCCAGCATTTT
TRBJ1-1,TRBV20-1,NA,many,CRVDIRGNTEAFF,TGCAGGGTGGATATTAGGGGGAACACTGAAGCTTTCTTT
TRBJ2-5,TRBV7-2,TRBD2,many,CASSRTSGGVGTQYF,TGTGCCAGCAGCCGGACTAGCGGGGGGGTTGGGACCCAGTACTTC
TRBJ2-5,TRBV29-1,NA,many,CSVGGALETQYF,TGCAGCGTGGGGGGGGCGTTAGAGACCCAGTACTTC
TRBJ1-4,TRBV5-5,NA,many,CASSLVQGPYEKLFF,TGTGCCAGCAGCTTGGTTCAGGGCCCTTATGAAAAACTGTTTTTT
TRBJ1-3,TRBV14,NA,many,CASSPLWTASLGNTIYF,TGTGCCAGCAGCCCACTTTGGACTGCCAGTCTTGGAAACACCATATATTTT
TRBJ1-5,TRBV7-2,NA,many,CASSLYSQSNQPQHF,TGTGCCAGCAGCTTATACTCACAGAGCAATCAGCCCCAGCATTTT
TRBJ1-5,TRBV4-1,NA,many,CASSHGGNQPQHF,TGCGCCAGCAGCCATGGTGGCAATCAGCCCCAGCATTTT
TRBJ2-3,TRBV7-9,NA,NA,CASSLDGGTDTQYF,TGTGCCAGCAGCTTAGACGGGGGCACAGATACGCAGTATTTT
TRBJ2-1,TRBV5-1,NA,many,CASSLTRDNYNEQFF,TGCGCCAGCAGCTTAACCCGGGACAACTACAATGAGCAGTTCTTC
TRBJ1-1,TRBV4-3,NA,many,CASSLQREDTEAFF,TGCGCCAGCTCCCTTCAGCGGGAAGACACTGAAGCTTTCTTT
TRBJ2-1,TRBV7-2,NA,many,CASSTLFMGYNEQFF,TGTGCCAGCAGCACACTCTTCATGGGGTACAATGAGCAGTTCTTC
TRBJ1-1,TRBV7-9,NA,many,CASSLEMNTEAFF,TGTGCCAGCAGCCTCGAAATGAACACTGAAGCTTTCTTT
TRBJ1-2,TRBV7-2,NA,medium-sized,CASSPTTGFGYTF,TGTGCCAGCAGCCCTACCACAGGGTTTGGCTACACCTTC
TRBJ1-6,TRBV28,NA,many,CASSLKAGSPLHF,TGTGCCAGCAGCTTGAAAGCGGGTTCACCCCTCCACTTT
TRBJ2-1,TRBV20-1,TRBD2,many,CSARVVIAGDEQFF,TGCAGTGCTAGAGTGGTCATAGCGGGGGATGAGCAGTTCTTC
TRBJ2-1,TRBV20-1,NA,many,CSARGGVTVNEQFF,TGCAGTGCTAGAGGAGGGGTAACTGTCAATGAGCAGTTCTTC
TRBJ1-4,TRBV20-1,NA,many,CSASEGHYNEKLFF,TGCAGTGCTAGCGAGGGGCATTATAATGAAAAACTGTTTTTT
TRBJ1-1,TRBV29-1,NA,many,CSVDSGTGNTEAFF,TGCAGCGTTGACTCAGGGACGGGCAACACTGAAGCTTTCTTT